This T cell receptor (beta chain) stems from a study of control samples from healthy donors and cancer patients. V lost 3 bases, J lost 3 bases, and 23 bases lay in between. The CDR3 sequence is 18 residues long. The V gene's germline CDR1 is SGHDT and CDR2 YYEEEE. Method: immunoSEQ multiplex PCR; TCRdb's copy keeps in-frame clones and lacks some. The data show around 130,000 clones, about 95% seen once. The sample taken for sequencing was blood. This sequence joins TRBV5-6 and TRBJ2-3; a weak D match, TRBD2 (6 bases). The receptor was isolated from a man between 25 and 39 years old in good health. The CDR3 reads CASSSEGTQGPRTDTQYF. For the CDR3, the DNA is TGTGCCAGCAGCTCAGAAGGGACTCAGGGCCCGAGAACAGATACGCAGTATTTT.